This T cell receptor beta chain was recovered during a study of blood T cell repertoires in COVID-19 (dated by TCRdb to between 2020 and 2021). Study-level background: Samples from collaborators originated in the United States, Italy and Spain and spanned both the acute and convalescent phases of COVID-19. Nearly every sample came with metadata listing a de-identified subject ID, COVID-19 status, age in years and sex. Where available, HLA class I and class II types were obtained from metadata supplied by the sample provider rather than from assay-based typing. The repertoires were made available in a free public database intended to serve as a resource for research on the immune response to SARS-CoV-2. Deeply sampled blood TCRbeta repertoires from subjects exposed to, actively infected with, or recovered from COVID-19 were included in the dataset. The prospective study material was composed of cDNA or gDNA derived from T cells, B-cell-depleted T cells, or PBMCs. Samples came from the ongoing ImmuneRACE study (first 160 participants) plus 1,254 subjects from 6 global collaborators. Findings and caveats that apply to the study as a whole: The amount of clinical and demographic metadata varied by source and participant and was provided uncurated.

TCRbeta CDR3 regions were amplified from genomic DNA using the immunoSEQ Assay, a bias-controlled multiplex PCR. As for the authors' bioinformatics: Within the assay, amplification of reference gene primers was used to estimate how many nucleated cells each sample contained. Sequence reads were collapsed and filtered to measure the absolute abundance of every unique TCRbeta CDR3 rearrangement. Productive Simpson clonality was computed per sample as the square root of Simpson's diversity index over productive rearrangements. In its TCRdb copy, this immuneACCESS table keeps in-frame sequences only and misses some clones. Where compared with another copy, unresolved V genes explain less than half of these, and the others have no known cause. The DNA gave D and trimming, while V, J and clone size come from that table. The sample contains 250,000 or so clones, more than 75% of them found a single time. Roughly 6.7% of the sample lies in the top ten.

Comment on this clone: Its antigen is currently not known. Nothing much larger sits one base from this clone, and base qualities are not available.

Via the germline V gene, CDR1 is SGDLS and CDR2 YYNGEE. The CDR3 spans 13 residues, from the cysteine through the phenylalanine. Only the CDR3 portion is preserved as DNA: 39 bases, with reading frame beginning at the first base. V was cut back by 4 bases and J by 5 bases, leaving a gap of 12 bases between them. Participants in the prospective study were enrolled through a virtual design, were aged about 18 to 90 years, and lived in 24 United States geographic areas. To assign participants to cohorts, the prospective study relied on clinical history that participants themselves reported in a screening survey and a study questionnaire. Exposed participants were defined as having been in contact with someone with a PCR-confirmed or clinician-diagnosed COVID-19 case within 2 weeks of study entry. In the prospective study, whole blood, serum and a nasopharyngeal or oropharyngeal swab were collected from each participant by mobile phlebotomists. Over a roughly 2-month period, participants in the prospective study had the option of providing additional blood draws and questionnaires. Before DNA extraction, blood samples from the prospective study were shipped at room temperature or frozen.

The receptor was isolated from a woman in her fifties or sixties who had been exposed to COVID-19. This chain joins TRBV9 to TRBJ1-2, with the D gene not clear enough to name. Input material: PBMCs or T cells enriched from blood (not recorded which). The sequenced DNA: TGTGCCAGCAGCTCAATCCGGGGATATGGCTACACCTTC. It translates to CASSSIRGYGYTF.